These 2 T cell receptor beta chains came from one sample sequenced in a study of T cell repertoires and HLA-DP antigens (dated by TCRdb to about 2018). Their antigens remain unidentified. Library prep was done by the immunoSEQ multiplex PCR assay. TCRdb holds this immuneACCESS table with in-frame rearrangements only. Some clones are missing; in checked studies, unresolved V genes explain under half, and the rest has no known cause. In this sample the table shows about 110,000 clones, 80% to 95% of which occur a single time. Of the sample, about 0.3% falls within the top ten clones. Sample: CD4+ T cells from PBMCs. The receptors were gathered from a woman in her late teens or twenties in good health and CMV-seronegative.

The chain has TRBV7-8 and TRBJ1-2, with D maybe TRBD1 (5 bases). V was pared by 1 base and J by 3 bases, with 12 bases between. Looked up from germline, CDR1 is SGHVS and CDR2 is FQNEAQ. The CDR3 runs to 15 residues. The CDR3 spells CASSLEGQLHYGYTF. CDR3 sequence (DNA): TGTGCCAGCAGCTTAGAGGGGCAGCTCCACTATGGCTACACCTTC.

This clone is a singleton in its sample. The rearrangement links TRBV11-3 to TRBJ2-1; 8 positions match TRBD2. With V trimmed by 5 bases and J by 3 bases, 6 bases remained unmatched. Germline assignment: CDR1 SGHNT and CDR2 YENEEA. This CDR3 is built from 15 residues. The CDR3 nucleotides read TGTGCCAGCAGCCTCGGGAGGGCAAACTACAATGAGCAGTTCTTC. Protein: CASSLGRANYNEQFF.